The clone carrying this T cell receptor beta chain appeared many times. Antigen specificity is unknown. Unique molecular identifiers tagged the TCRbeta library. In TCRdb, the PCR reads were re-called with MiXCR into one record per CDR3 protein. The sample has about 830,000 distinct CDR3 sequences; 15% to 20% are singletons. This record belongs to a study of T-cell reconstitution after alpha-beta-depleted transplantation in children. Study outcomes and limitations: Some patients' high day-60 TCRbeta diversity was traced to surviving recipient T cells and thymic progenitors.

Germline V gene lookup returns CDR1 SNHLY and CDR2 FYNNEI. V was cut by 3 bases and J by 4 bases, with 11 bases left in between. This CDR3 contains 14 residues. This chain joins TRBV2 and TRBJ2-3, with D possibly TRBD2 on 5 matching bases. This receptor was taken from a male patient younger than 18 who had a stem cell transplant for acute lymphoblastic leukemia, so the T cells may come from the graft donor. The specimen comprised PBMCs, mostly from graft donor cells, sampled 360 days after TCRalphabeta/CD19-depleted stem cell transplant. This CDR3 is CASSDIRRADTQYF. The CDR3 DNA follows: TGTGCCAGCAGTGATATAAGGCGGGCAGATACGCAGTATTTT. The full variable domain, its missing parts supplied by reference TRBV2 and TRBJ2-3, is EPEVTQTPSHQVTQMGQEVILRCVPISNHLYFYWYRQILGQKVEFLVSFYNNEISEKSEIFDDQFSVERPDGSNFTLKIRSTKLEDSAMYFCASSDIRRADTQYFGPGTRLTVL.